This TCR beta chain was identified in a study of CD8 T cells in Susac syndrome. Reverse transcription used about 0.5 to 1 ug RNA and random hexamers. TCR beta CDR3 was amplified by immunoSEQ multiplex PCR. This amplification extended across 54 Vbeta and 13 Jbeta segments. TCRdb fed the immunoSEQ multiplex PCR reads into MiXCR, producing one record per CDR3 protein. The table records approximately 180,000 distinct CDR3 sequences, around 95% of them present only once. The sample holds one count of this clonotype. Peripheral blood CD8+ and CD4+ T cells were profiled by TCR beta sequencing. The patients serving as multiple sclerosis controls were treatment-naive. They had stable or active relapsing-remitting disease and fulfilled revised McDonald criteria. Negative isolation was applied to CD8+ and CD4+ T cells, and FACS enrichment was applied to TEMRA cells. V dropped 3 bases and J dropped 3; count of bases not matched to a gene: 3. Germline V gives CDR1 DFQATT, CDR2 SNEGSKA (reference sequence). The CDR3 spans 15 residues.

J is TRBJ2-1 and V is TRBV20-1; 12 nucleotides agree with TRBD2. The sequence derives from a human donor with multiple sclerosis. Specimen: CD4+ T cells from PBMCs. The CDR3 sequence: CSASQTSGSYNEQFF. CDR3 nucleotides: TGCAGTGCTAGCCAGACTAGCGGGAGCTACAATGAGCAGTTCTTC.